These T cell receptor beta chains were read from a single sample in a study of T-cell memory formation after mild COVID-19. A single record per CDR3 protein comes from TCRdb applying MiXCR to the 5' RACE reads. The sample lists 410,000 or so distinct CDR3 sequences, less than 25% occurring once. Sequencing was carried out using PBMCs or a T cell subset sorted from them (not recorded which). The receptors come from an adult woman who had mild COVID-19 (a few samples of this study predate the infection). Cell type and time point are not known. Both conserved end residues are part of each CDR3. D genes are given only for firm matches. Only part of the rows carry a size: once, few, many, or a class if the clone is expanded.

V gene,D gene,clone size,J gene,CDR3 DNA,CDR3 protein
TRBV19,NA,few,TRBJ2-7,TGTGCCAGTAGTGGCAGGGTAGCGTCCTACGAGCAGTACTTC,CASSGRVASYEQYF
TRBV11-3,NA,few,TRBJ2-7,TGTGCCAGCTCCGCTGGTCAACCCTACGAGCAGTACTTC,CASSAGQPYEQYF
TRBV6-5,TRBD2,NA,TRBJ2-7,TGTGCCAGCAGTTACTTACCTCCTTCGGCGGGAGCTCTCGAGCAGTACTTC,CASSYLPPSAGALEQYF
TRBV4-3,NA,NA,TRBJ1-1,TGCGCCAGCAGCCAAGATCGGGGCGGTATGAACACTGAAGCTTTCTTT,CASSQDRGGMNTEAFF
TRBV7-2,NA,few,TRBJ2-3,TGTGCCAGCGCTCGACCCGCGGGTACGCAGTATTTT,CASARPAGTQYF
TRBV20-1,NA,few,TRBJ2-5,TGCAGTGCTAGAGATGAAACAGGGAAAGAGACCCAGTACTTC,CSARDETGKETQYF
TRBV5-1,NA,NA,TRBJ2-1,TGCGCCAGCAGCCGCACTAGGAACGGTGAGCAGTTCTTC,CASSRTRNGEQFF
TRBV5-1,TRBD1,NA,TRBJ2-7,TGCGCCAGCAAAGGACAGGGCCAAGGGGAGCAGTACTTC,CASKGQGQGEQYF
TRBV5-1,NA,few,TRBJ1-1,TGCGCCAGCCGTACGGGGAGAACTGAAGCTTTCTTT,CASRTGRTEAFF
TRBV4-3,NA,few,TRBJ1-2,TGCGCCAGCAGCCAACCAGACCTAGGGGTCGGCTACACCTTC,CASSQPDLGVGYTF
TRBV7-9,NA,NA,TRBJ2-7,TGTGCCAGCAGCTCCTCTCTCCCCAGCTACGAGCAGTACTTC,CASSSSLPSYEQYF
TRBV4-1,NA,many,TRBJ1-1,TGCGCCAGCAGCCAAGAGGGAGGCACTGAAGCTTTCTTT,CASSQEGGTEAFF
TRBV6-4,TRBD2,many,TRBJ2-3,TGTGCCAGCAGTGACGGGCGGGAGGGGAGCACAGATACGCAGTATTTT,CASSDGREGSTDTQYF
TRBV4-2,NA,NA,TRBJ1-1,TGTGCCAGCAGCCAAGATACCCGGGAAAGTCCCTGGCGGTGGTTCTTT,CASSQDTRESPWRWFF
TRBV25-1,NA,NA,TRBJ2-1,TGTGCCAGCAGTGAATTTGCCGGGACCCGCCGGGTGTTCTTC,CASSEFAGTRRVFF
TRBV6-2/TRBV6-3,TRBD1,few,TRBJ1-1,TGTGCCAGCAGTTACTCAGGGGGCAGAGTGAACACTGAAGCTTTCTTT,CASSYSGGRVNTEAFF
TRBV6-2/TRBV6-3,NA,once,TRBJ2-7,TGTGCCAGCAGTTACGGGGGCAGGGCCGAGCAGTACTTC,CASSYGGRAEQYF
TRBV6-4,NA,few,TRBJ2-1,TGTGCCAGCAGTGGGGTCGGGGGCGACTACAATGAGCAGTTCTTC,CASSGVGGDYNEQFF
TRBV18,TRBD1,NA,TRBJ1-4,TGTGCCAGCTCACCCCAGGACAGGGTAGGAAAACTGTTTTTT,CASSPQDRVGKLFF
TRBV7-2,NA,few,TRBJ1-1,TGTGCCAGCAGCCCAGACAGGCAGAACACTGAAGCTTTCTTT,CASSPDRQNTEAFF
TRBV5-1,TRBD1,few,TRBJ2-5,TGCGCCAGCAGACCGACAGGGTCAGCGTTGGAGACCCAGTACTTC,CASRPTGSALETQYF
TRBV24-1,TRBD2,NA,TRBJ2-7,TGTGCCACCGGGGGGGGTGACGAGCAGTACTTC,CATGGGDEQYF
TRBV5-1,NA,few,TRBJ2-2,TGCGCCAGCATGGGGACACTGAACACCGGGGAGCTGTTTTTT,CASMGTLNTGELFF
TRBV5-6,TRBD1,NA,TRBJ2-7,TGTGCCAGCAGCGCCGAGACAGGGTCCCACGAGCAGTACTTC,CASSAETGSHEQYF
TRBV11-2,TRBD2,NA,TRBJ2-1,TGTGCCAGCAGCTTAGGGGACCGGGACTACGATGAGCAGTTCTTC,CASSLGDRDYDEQFF
TRBV7-3,NA,NA,TRBJ2-4,TGTGCCAGCAGCACCGGACACACCACTCCCAAAAACATTCAGTACTTC,CASSTGHTTPKNIQYF
TRBV20-1,TRBD2,NA,TRBJ2-5,TGCAGTGCTGGAGGGGGGACTAGCGGGATAATGGAGACCCAGTACTTC,CSAGGGTSGIMETQYF
TRBV9,NA,NA,TRBJ1-5,TGTGCCAGCAGCGGGGGACTCCCTTGGGAGCCCCAGCATTTT,CASSGGLPWEPQHF
TRBV7-9,NA,NA,TRBJ2-5,TGTGCCAGCAGCTTAGGAGGGGGAAGTGGAGAGACCCAGTACTTC,CASSLGGGSGETQYF
TRBV10-3,TRBD1,NA,TRBJ2-7,TGTGCCATCAGTGGAGACAGGGGTCTCTACGAGCAGTACTTC,CAISGDRGLYEQYF
TRBV12-3/TRBV12-4,NA,few,TRBJ2-1,TGTGCCAGCAGATCCCGGACTACCCCTGAGCAGTTCTTC,CASRSRTTPEQFF
TRBV12-3/TRBV12-4,NA,NA,TRBJ2-2,TGTGCCGTCCGTGGGGTGGGGAACACCGGGGAGCTGTTTTTT,CAVRGVGNTGELFF
TRBV4-1,NA,few,TRBJ2-2,TGCGCCAGCAGCCCCGGTGCGGGGGCATTCGGGGAGCTGTTTTTT,CASSPGAGAFGELFF
TRBV9,NA,few,TRBJ2-3,TGTGCCAGCAGCGTAGTGGGTGCTAGCACAGATACGCAGTATTTT,CASSVVGASTDTQYF
TRBV7-3,NA,NA,TRBJ2-7,TGTGCCAGCAGCCTCGACTTAGGAGTCGGCGAGCAGTACTTC,CASSLDLGVGEQYF
TRBV5-5,NA,few,TRBJ2-5,TGTGCCAGCAGCTTACAGGGCTCGGAGACCCAGTACTTC,CASSLQGSETQYF
TRBV9,TRBD2,few,TRBJ2-2,TGTGCCAGCAACGGAGGACTAGCGGGAGGATTGAGCGGGGAGCTGTTTTTT,CASNGGLAGGLSGELFF
TRBV3-1,NA,NA,TRBJ2-7,TGTGCCAGCAGCCAAGTTGGCAGGGGGGCCCCCTCCGAGCAGTACTTC,CASSQVGRGAPSEQYF
TRBV29-1,NA,NA,TRBJ2-2,TGCAGCGCTGCGACAGGCGCGGGTTATGGAAACACCGGGGAGCTGTTTTTT,CSAATGAGYGNTGELFF